This TCR beta chain was retrieved from a study of PD-L1 blockade in urothelial cancer. Here immunoSEQ multiplex PCR was the method, and the copy in TCRdb shows in-frame clones only, minus some. The table includes 20,000 to 30,000 clones, 86% detected once. The CDR3 loop spans 20 amino acids. CDR1 and CDR2 from the germline V gene are LGHNA and YNFKEQ. After removal of 4 bases from V and 3 bases from J, the junction contained 17 bases not matched to a gene. The material sequenced was PBMCs, taken around atezolizumab (anti-PD-L1) treatment. The TCR comes from a man in his fifties or sixties with urothelial cancer. The rearrangement links TRBV4-2 to TRBJ1-4; 10 bases line up with TRBD1. The CDR3, as DNA: TGTGCCAGCAGCCTACTTTCGGGACAGGGGACAGTAGGGGCTAATGAAAAACTGTTTTTT. This codes for CASSLLSGQGTVGANEKLFF.